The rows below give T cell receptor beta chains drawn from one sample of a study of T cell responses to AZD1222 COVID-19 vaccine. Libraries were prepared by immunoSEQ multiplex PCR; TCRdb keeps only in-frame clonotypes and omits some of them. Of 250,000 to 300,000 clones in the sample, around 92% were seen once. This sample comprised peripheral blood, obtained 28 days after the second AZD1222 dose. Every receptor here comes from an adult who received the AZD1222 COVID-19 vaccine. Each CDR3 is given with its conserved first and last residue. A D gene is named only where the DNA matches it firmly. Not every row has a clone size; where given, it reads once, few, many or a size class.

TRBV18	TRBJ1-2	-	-	CASSPRGSEGYTF
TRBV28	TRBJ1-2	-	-	CASTPSTFFRTNYGYTF
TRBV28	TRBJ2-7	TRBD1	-	CASSQTGLRFEQYF
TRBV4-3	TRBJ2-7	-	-	CASSQGQGPYYEQYF
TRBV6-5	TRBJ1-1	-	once	CASRKTGLFEAFF
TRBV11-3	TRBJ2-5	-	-	CASSLRGAGTQYF
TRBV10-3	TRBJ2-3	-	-	CAIRDLDTQYF
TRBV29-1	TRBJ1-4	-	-	CSVRVTTTNEKLFF
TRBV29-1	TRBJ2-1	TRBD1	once	CSVTPGQFYNEQFF
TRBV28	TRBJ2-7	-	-	CASGLADPYEQYF
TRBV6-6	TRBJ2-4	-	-	CASSRDAGKEQYF
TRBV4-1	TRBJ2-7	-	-	CASSQAPVGDGAYEQYF
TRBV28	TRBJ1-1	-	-	CASSEGTTEAFF
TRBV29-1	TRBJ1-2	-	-	CSVEPNRGYTF
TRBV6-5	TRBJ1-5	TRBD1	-	CASSPDRARQPQHF
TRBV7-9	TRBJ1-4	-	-	CASSRGGNEKLFF
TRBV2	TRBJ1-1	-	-	CASRGEATEAFF
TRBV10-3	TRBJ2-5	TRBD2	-	CAIRPTALAEETQYF
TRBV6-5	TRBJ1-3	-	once	CASSYSAYSSGNTIYF
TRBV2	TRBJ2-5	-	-	CASSDADFQETQYF
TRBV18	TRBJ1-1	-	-	CASSLQDMNTEAFF
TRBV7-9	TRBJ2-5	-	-	CASSLQAPGETQYF
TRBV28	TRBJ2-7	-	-	CASSLTSREQYF
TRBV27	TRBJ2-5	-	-	CASSLWGETQYF
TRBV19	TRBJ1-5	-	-	CASCDVSNQPQHF
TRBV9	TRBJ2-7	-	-	CASSVTGTEIHEQYF
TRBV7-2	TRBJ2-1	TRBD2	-	CASSSLGGSYNEQFF
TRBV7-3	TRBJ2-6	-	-	CASSGAGANVLTF
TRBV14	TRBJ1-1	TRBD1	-	CASSQARQGLAEAFF
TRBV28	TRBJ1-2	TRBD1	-	CASSSAGQGTGYTF
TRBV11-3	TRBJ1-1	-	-	CASSLVANTEAFF
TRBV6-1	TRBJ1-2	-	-	CASSEGGEYGYTF
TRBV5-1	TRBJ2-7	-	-	CASSFEGRVMDEQYF
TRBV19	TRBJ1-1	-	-	CATSREDGTEAFF
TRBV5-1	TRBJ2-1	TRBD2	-	CASSLSRGWGASSYNEQFF
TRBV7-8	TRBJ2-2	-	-	CASNLALDGELFF
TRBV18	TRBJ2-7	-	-	CASSPPTGGASEQYF
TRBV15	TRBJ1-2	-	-	CATSPPLRANYGYTF
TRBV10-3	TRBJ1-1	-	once	CAIRPGDGQPGMNTEAFF
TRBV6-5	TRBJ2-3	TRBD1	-	CASRLGQGYTDTQYF
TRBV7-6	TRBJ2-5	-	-	CASSANAGGFQETQYF
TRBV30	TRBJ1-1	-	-	CAGRQGSLLAEAFF
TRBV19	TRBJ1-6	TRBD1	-	CASSMDQGVSPLHF
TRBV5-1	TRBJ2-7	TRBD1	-	CASSLGPPGQGTYEQYF
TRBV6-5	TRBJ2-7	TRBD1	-	CASSPRTGREQYF
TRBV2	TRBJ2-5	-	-	CASRTERGGRIQETQYF
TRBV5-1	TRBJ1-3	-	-	CASQESGSGNTIYF
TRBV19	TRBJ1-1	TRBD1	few	CASSIRAGGTEAFF
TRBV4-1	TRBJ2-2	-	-	CASSQLKGIRGTGELFF
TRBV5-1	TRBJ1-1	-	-	CASSGTQGWGTEAFF
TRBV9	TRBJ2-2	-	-	CASSLWGNTGELFF
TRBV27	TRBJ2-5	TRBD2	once	CASSSPSGKPQETQYF
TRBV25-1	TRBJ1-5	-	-	CASSETGYNQPQHF
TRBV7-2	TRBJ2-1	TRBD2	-	CASSLEASGRNEQFF
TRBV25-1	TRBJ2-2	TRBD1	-	CASSSRGTGLATGELFF
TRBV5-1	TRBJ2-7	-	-	CASSVDAFYEQYF